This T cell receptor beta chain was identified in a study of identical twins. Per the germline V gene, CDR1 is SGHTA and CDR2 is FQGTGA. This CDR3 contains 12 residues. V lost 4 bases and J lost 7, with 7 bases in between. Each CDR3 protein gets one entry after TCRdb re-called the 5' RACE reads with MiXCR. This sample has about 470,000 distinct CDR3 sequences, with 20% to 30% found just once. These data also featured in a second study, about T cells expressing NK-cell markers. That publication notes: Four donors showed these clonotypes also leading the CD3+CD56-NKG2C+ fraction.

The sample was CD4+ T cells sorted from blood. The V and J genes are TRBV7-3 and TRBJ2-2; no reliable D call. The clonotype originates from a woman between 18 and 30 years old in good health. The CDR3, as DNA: TGTGCCAGCAGCTCACGACACGGGGAGCTGTTTTTT. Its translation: CASSSRHGELFF.